Listed below are T cell receptor beta chains from one sample, sequenced in a study of CD8 T cells in ankylosing spondylitis. TCRdb redid the calling of the 5' RACE reads with MiXCR, one entry per CDR3 protein. The sample carries around 300,000 distinct CDR3 sequences, around 20% recorded once. The sample taken for sequencing was blood, either unsorted or a sorted T cell fraction (not recorded which). The receptor source for this set is a female donor with ankylosing spondylitis or in good health (not recorded which). Each CDR3 is given with its conserved first and last residue. D genes are given only for firm matches. Clone size is shown for a subset of rows, as once, few, many or a class of expanded clone.

D,size,V,J,CDR3,DNA
TRBD2,few,TRBV24-1,TRBJ2-1,CATSDFASGRYNEQFF,TGTGCCACCAGTGATTTCGCTAGCGGGAGGTACAATGAGCAGTTCTTC
TRBD2,NA,TRBV5-1,TRBJ2-1,CASSSTLAGGGNEQFF,TGCGCCAGCAGCTCGACTCTAGCGGGAGGTGGGAATGAGCAGTTCTTC
TRBD2,many,TRBV29-1,TRBJ2-1,CSAGLAGGPEQFF,TGCAGCGCCGGACTAGCGGGAGGACCTGAGCAGTTCTTC
NA,few,TRBV29-1,TRBJ2-1,CSVGGGNYNEQFF,TGCAGCGTTGGGGGGGGCAACTACAATGAGCAGTTCTTC
NA,many,TRBV20-1,TRBJ2-3,CSARLRTDTQYF,TGCAGTGCTAGACTCCGTACAGATACGCAGTATTTT
NA,NA,TRBV29-1,TRBJ2-5,CSVEVRGETQYF,TGCAGCGTTGAAGTCCGAGGGGAGACCCAGTACTTC
NA,many,TRBV20-1,TRBJ2-7,CSAREYSEQYF,TGCAGTGCTAGAGAATATTCCGAGCAGTACTTC
NA,few,TRBV9,TRBJ2-3,CASSGEGGTQYF,TGTGCCAGCAGCGGAGAGGGTGGTACGCAGTATTTT
TRBD1,many,TRBV20-1,TRBJ2-1,CSAGGQGNNEQFF,TGCAGTGCTGGGGGACAGGGTAACAATGAGCAGTTCTTC
NA,NA,TRBV4-1,TRBJ1-6,CASSLRRGSPLHF,TGCGCCAGCAGCCTCCGCCGAGGGTCACCCCTCCACTTT
NA,NA,TRBV5-6,TRBJ2-3,CASSLTGQIIADTQYF,TGTGCCAGCAGCTTAACAGGACAAATAATCGCAGATACGCAGTATTTT
NA,medium-sized,TRBV4-3,TRBJ2-2,CASSQGSRRDTGELFF,TGCGCCAGCAGCCAAGGTTCGAGGCGGGACACCGGGGAGCTGTTTTTT
NA,few,TRBV12-3/TRBV12-4,TRBJ2-3,CASSRVDTQYF,TGTGCCAGCAGTAGGGTGGATACGCAGTATTTT
TRBD2,NA,TRBV7-2,TRBJ2-3,CASSLFGGRSINTQYF,TGTGCCAGCAGCTTATTCGGCGGGAGGTCTATAAATACGCAGTATTTT
NA,NA,TRBV20-1,TRBJ2-1,CSATGALDWNEQFF,TGCAGTGCTACGGGCGCTCTGGATTGGAATGAGCAGTTCTTC
NA,NA,TRBV3-1,TRBJ2-7,CASSRADEQYF,TGTGCCAGCAGCCGGGCCGACGAGCAGTACTTC
NA,few,TRBV30,TRBJ2-1,CAWSVRVTLNEQFF,TGTGCCTGGAGTGTACGGGTAACCCTCAATGAGCAGTTCTTC
NA,NA,TRBV27,TRBJ2-6,CASTFRGSGANVLTF,TGTGCCAGCACTTTCAGGGGTTCTGGGGCCAACGTCCTGACTTTC
NA,few,TRBV29-1,TRBJ1-1,CSVEDWDRDTEAFF,TGCAGCGTTGAAGACTGGGACCGAGACACTGAAGCTTTCTTT
NA,NA,TRBV20-1,TRBJ2-7,CSARISGGSYEQYF,TGCAGTGCTAGAATTAGCGGAGGGTCCTACGAGCAGTACTTC
TRBD1,few,TRBV4-3,TRBJ1-6,CASSQDGQGATPLHF,TGCGCCAGCAGCCAAGATGGGCAGGGGGCGACACCCCTCCACTTT
TRBD2,few,TRBV10-3,TRBJ2-5,CAISLGGQETQYF,TGTGCCATCAGTCTCGGGGGGCAAGAGACCCAGTACTTC
NA,few,TRBV11-2,TRBJ2-7,CASSLADSTTYEQYF,TGTGCCAGCAGCCTCGCGGACAGCACAACCTACGAGCAGTACTTC
TRBD2,NA,TRBV4-1,TRBJ2-5,CASSLPGTSGKETQYF,TGCGCCAGCAGCCTTCCCGGGACTAGCGGCAAAGAGACCCAGTACTTC
NA,once,TRBV10-3,TRBJ2-7,CAIGFKAASYEQYF,TGTGCCATCGGTTTTAAGGCGGCCTCCTACGAGCAGTACTTC
TRBD2,few,TRBV5-1,TRBJ2-1,CASSAGGYNEQFF,TGCGCCAGCAGCGCCGGGGGGTACAATGAGCAGTTCTTC
NA,many,TRBV6-6,TRBJ2-7,CASSYDYEQYF,TGTGCCAGCAGTTACGACTACGAGCAGTACTTC
TRBD2,many,TRBV11-2,TRBJ2-1,CASGNGGLAYNEQFF,TGTGCCAGCGGAAATGGGGGACTAGCGTACAATGAGCAGTTCTTC
NA,NA,TRBV29-1,TRBJ1-3,CSVKGRHSGNTIYF,TGCAGCGTTAAGGGGAGACACTCTGGAAACACCATATATTTT
TRBD2,many,TRBV20-1,TRBJ2-7,CSASGLAGEYEQYF,TGCAGTGCCTCAGGACTAGCGGGAGAATACGAGCAGTACTTC
NA,many,TRBV5-6,TRBJ2-5,CASSLEGEETQYF,TGTGCCAGCAGCTTGGAGGGTGAGGAGACCCAGTACTTC
NA,few,TRBV15,TRBJ2-3,CATSNRVSTDTQYF,TGTGCCACCAGCAACAGAGTATCCACAGATACGCAGTATTTT
NA,NA,TRBV30,TRBJ1-5,CAWSVSQFNQPQHF,TGTGCCTGGAGTGTAAGCCAGTTTAATCAGCCCCAGCATTTT
TRBD1,few,TRBV18,TRBJ1-5,CASSLATGVPQPQHF,TGTGCCAGCTCACTCGCGACAGGGGTGCCTCAGCCCCAGCATTTT
TRBD1,NA,TRBV7-2,TRBJ2-1,CASSLTGTGINEQFF,TGTGCCAGCAGCTTGACAGGGACGGGGATAAATGAGCAGTTCTTC
NA,few,TRBV7-9,TRBJ1-1,CASSFSGTINTEAFF,TGTGCCAGCAGCTTTTCCGGGACGATAAACACTGAAGCTTTCTTT
NA,NA,TRBV2,TRBJ2-3,CASSRDGKQVTDTQYF,TGTGCCAGCAGTCGGGACGGCAAGCAGGTCACAGATACGCAGTATTTT
TRBD1,many,TRBV29-1,TRBJ1-1,CSVGGQTTSSNAFF,TGCAGCGTTGGGGGACAGACCACAAGTAGTAACGCTTTCTTT
NA,NA,TRBV7-8,TRBJ2-5,CASSLIVGETQYF,TGTGCCAGCAGCCTCATTGTGGGAGAGACCCAGTACTTC
NA,few,TRBV5-1,TRBJ2-5,CASSLTVGEGTQYF,TGCGCCAGCAGCTTGACCGTGGGGGAAGGGACCCAGTACTTC
NA,NA,TRBV20-1,TRBJ1-2,CSAAPPGGPYGYTF,TGCAGTGCTGCCCCTCCCGGGGGGCCCTATGGCTACACCTTC
NA,NA,TRBV20-1,TRBJ2-1,CSAGRGEQFF,TGCAGTGCTGGTCGCGGGGAGCAGTTCTTC
NA,NA,TRBV19,TRBJ1-5,CASSIDWGFPNQPQHF,TGTGCCAGTAGTATAGATTGGGGGTTCCCCAATCAGCCCCAGCATTTT
NA,many,TRBV7-9,TRBJ1-5,CASSLGAGNQPQHF,TGTGCCAGCAGCTTAGGGGCGGGCAATCAGCCCCAGCATTTT
TRBD1,few,TRBV28,TRBJ2-7,CASSPLGDRGYEQYF,TGTGCCAGCAGTCCCCTTGGGGACAGGGGCTACGAGCAGTACTTC
TRBD2,NA,TRBV5-4,TRBJ2-1,CASSPRLAGDQDEQFF,TGTGCCAGCAGCCCCAGACTAGCGGGAGATCAGGATGAGCAGTTCTTC
NA,NA,TRBV6-5,TRBJ2-6,CASSSPVSGANVLTF,TGTGCCAGCAGTTCCCCAGTCTCTGGGGCCAACGTCCTGACTTTC
NA,many,TRBV5-5,TRBJ2-1,CASSLDSRQFF,TGTGCCAGCAGCTTGGACTCCAGGCAGTTCTTC
NA,many,TRBV7-2,TRBJ1-4,CASSLGPRVDEKLFF,TGTGCCAGCAGCTTGGGGCCGAGGGTGGATGAAAAACTGTTTTTT
NA,NA,TRBV4-3,TRBJ2-3,CASSQDLGGTSSTDTQYF,TGCGCCAGCAGCCAAGATCTCGGCGGGACCTCTAGCACAGATACGCAGTATTTT
TRBD2,few,TRBV18,TRBJ2-1,CASSRSGGRPNNEQFF,TGTGCCAGCTCACGGAGTGGCGGGAGGCCAAACAATGAGCAGTTCTTC
TRBD2,NA,TRBV12-3/TRBV12-4,TRBJ2-1,CASSSFGSGRAHEQFF,TGTGCCAGCAGTTCCTTTGGTAGCGGGAGGGCCCATGAGCAGTTCTTC
NA,NA,TRBV5-6,TRBJ2-5,CASSLQLMETQYF,TGTGCCAGCAGCTTACAGTTGATGGAGACCCAGTACTTC
NA,NA,TRBV7-2,TRBJ2-7,CASSWTYRREQYF,TGTGCCAGCAGCTGGACGTACCGGAGGGAGCAGTACTTC
TRBD1,few,TRBV15,TRBJ2-1,CATSRLRDRRFF,TGTGCCACCAGCAGATTACGGGACAGGAGGTTCTTC